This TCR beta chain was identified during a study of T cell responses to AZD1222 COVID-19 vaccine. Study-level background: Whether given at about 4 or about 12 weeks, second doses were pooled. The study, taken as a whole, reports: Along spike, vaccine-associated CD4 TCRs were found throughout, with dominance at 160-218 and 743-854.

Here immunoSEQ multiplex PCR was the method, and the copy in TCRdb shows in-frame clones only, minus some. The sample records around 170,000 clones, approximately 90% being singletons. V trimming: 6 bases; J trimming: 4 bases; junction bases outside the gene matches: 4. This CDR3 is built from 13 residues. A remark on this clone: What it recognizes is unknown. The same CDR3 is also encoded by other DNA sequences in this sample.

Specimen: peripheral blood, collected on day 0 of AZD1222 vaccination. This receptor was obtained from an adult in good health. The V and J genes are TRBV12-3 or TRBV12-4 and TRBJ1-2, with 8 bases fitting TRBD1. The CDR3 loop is CASSRDRLYGYTF. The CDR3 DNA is TGTGCCAGCAGCAGGGACAGGCTCTATGGCTACACCTTC.